The T cell receptor beta chain under discussion was sequenced for a study of control samples from healthy donors and cancer patients. Only in-frame clones appear in the TCRdb table, and some are missing; sequencing was by immunoSEQ multiplex PCR. Recorded for this sample: around 190,000 clones. Trimming cost V 4 bases and J 9 bases; bases outside gene matches: 8. The germline CDR1 and CDR2 sequences are MNHNY and SVGAGI (reference sequence). This CDR3 contains 14 residues. Sample: blood. The V and J genes are TRBV6-6 and TRBJ2-7, with 11 bases identical to TRBD1. This clonotype originated in a woman aged 30 to 39 in good health. The CDR3 DNA follows: TGTGCCAGCAGTTCCGGGACAGGGGGTGAGGGGCAGTACTTC. Translating gives CASSSGTGGEGQYF.